This TCR beta chain was captured in a study of T cell clones after liver transplantation. In its sample, this clone was seen once. Clones were read by immunoSEQ multiplex PCR, and TCRdb kept only the in-frame ones, dropping some. The table includes nearly 55,000 clones, 70% to 85% detected once. With 4 bases removed from V and 11 bases from J, the gap between germline ends came to 14 bases. The length of the CDR3 is 12 residues. CDR1 is LGHNA, CDR2 YNFKEQ, per germline. This clonotype was obtained from a human donor who received a liver transplant. The genes are TRBV4-2 and TRBJ1-1; no reliable D call. Sequencing was performed on CD4+ T cells from blood, taken before liver transplant. The CDR3 here is CASSPAGMLAFF. The CDR3, as DNA: TGTGCCAGCAGCCCAGCGGGAATGCTGGCTTTCTTT.